This T cell receptor (beta chain) was recovered during a study of OX40 agonist ivuxolimab in advanced cancers. Findings of the study overall: No antigen was identified for the clonally expanded peripheral T cells. Clones of CD4+ and CD8+ blood T cells grew by week 6 at doses of 0.1 to 3.0 mg/kg.

The assay was immunoSEQ multiplex PCR, and TCRdb's table has in-frame clones only and misses some. The table lists 65,000 to 95,000 clones, roughly 90% of them singletons, with about 2.3% in the top ten. A remark on this clone: Its antigen is unidentified.

Anyone with autoimmune disease history or systemic immunosuppression was excluded. Peripheral blood came from all dose cohorts at three timepoints. This specimen consisted of CD4+ or CD8+ T cells sorted from blood, obtained in a trial of the OX40 agonist ivuxolimab. The TCR was taken from an adult with an advanced solid tumor such as melanoma, head and neck, liver or kidney cancer.

CDR3 amino acids: CASSKQIQETQYF. The CDR3 DNA sequence: TGTGCCAGCAGCAAACAGATCCAAGAGACCCAGTACTTC. The genes are TRBV11-2 and TRBJ2-5; no clear D. CDR1 is SGHAT and CDR2 is FQNNGV in the germline V gene. CDR3 length: 13 residues. The V end lost 5 bases, the J end lost 1 base, and 8 bases lay between the germline ends.